This T cell receptor (beta chain) is drawn from a study of cytomegalovirus exposure and HLA in healthy donors. The wider study: It was reported in a later analysis that the 95 to 150 validation repertoires used the same platform as the approximately 600 first-cohort repertoires.

Overall study results and limits: Investigators reported 150 to 200 TCR beta chains as tied to cytomegalovirus. Generally TCR sequences proved uncommon, though certain public TCRs appeared in numerous donors.

The protocol was immunoSEQ multiplex PCR, while the TCRdb copy is restricted to in-frame clones and leaves out a portion. The sample has about 130,000 clones; over 90% are singletons. The CDR3 runs 13 residues. Trimming took 5 bases from V and 15 from J, leaving 20 bases between them. The germline V gene encodes CDR1 MDHEN and CDR2 SYDVKM. On this clone: Its antigen is unknown.

What was sequenced was PBMCs. This receptor was identified in a woman aged 18-35 years in good health and CMV-seronegative. This sequence joins TRBV28 and TRBJ2-4; a weak D match, TRBD1 (5 bases). Here the CDR3 DNA reads TGTGCCAGCAGTCCGCCAGAGGACACCCCTTCGTACTTC. Translation: CASSPPEDTPSYF.